This T cell receptor (beta chain) was captured in a study of spatial heterogeneity in lung cancer. For the study at large: The average appearance count of each unique TCR and UMI combination in raw reads was more than nine. Overall study findings and caveats: Expanded intratumoral alpha and beta TCR counts tracked tumor mutation counts.

There are many counts of this clonotype. Its antigen is currently unknown. Since it is a stray read in a library aimed at alpha chains, this beta chain has a size that is not meaningful. Documented time point: sample taken at primary tumor resection. The study sequenced unsorted whole RNA from tumor, nontumor lung or frozen PBMC. The germline V gene encodes CDR1 LGHNA and CDR2 YSLEER. V shed 1 base and J 4 bases; nucleotides not matched to a gene: 8. CDR3 length: 17 amino acids. TCRdb independently ran MiXCR on the 5' RACE reads; one entry per CDR3 protein. The sample lists about 18,000 distinct CDR3 sequences, 9.5% to 10% occurring once.

The TCR was taken from a female donor with early-stage non-small cell lung cancer. The sample here was lung tumor tissue, taken at surgery. This chain uses TRBV4-3 with TRBJ2-2; TRBD2 agrees at 8 bases. The CDR3 region has the DNA TGCGCCAGCAGCCAAGTTATCCAGCGGGGGACCACCGGGGAGCTGTTTTTT. Amino acids: CASSQVIQRGTTGELFF.